The T cell receptor beta chain described here comes from a study of blood T cell repertoires in COVID-19. Profiled with immunoSEQ multiplex PCR; TCRdb holds only in-frame clones, not every one. The table lists 180,000 or so clones, roughly 79% of them singletons. V lost 5 bases, J lost 6 bases, and 16 bases lay in between. The CDR3 is 15 residues long. The germline V gene encodes CDR1 LNHDA and CDR2 SQIVND (reference sequence). Seattle researchers signed up patients amid active infection and tracked them longitudinally. Sequencing was performed on peripheral blood. The chain couples TRBV19 to TRBJ2-2, with D perhaps matching TRBD1 (5 bases). This receptor was taken from a woman in her 40s with COVID-19, enrolled during active disease. The CDR3 is CASSGQGDGAGELFF. The CDR3 DNA reads as TGTGCCAGTAGTGGGCAGGGTGACGGTGCCGGGGAGCTGTTTTTT.